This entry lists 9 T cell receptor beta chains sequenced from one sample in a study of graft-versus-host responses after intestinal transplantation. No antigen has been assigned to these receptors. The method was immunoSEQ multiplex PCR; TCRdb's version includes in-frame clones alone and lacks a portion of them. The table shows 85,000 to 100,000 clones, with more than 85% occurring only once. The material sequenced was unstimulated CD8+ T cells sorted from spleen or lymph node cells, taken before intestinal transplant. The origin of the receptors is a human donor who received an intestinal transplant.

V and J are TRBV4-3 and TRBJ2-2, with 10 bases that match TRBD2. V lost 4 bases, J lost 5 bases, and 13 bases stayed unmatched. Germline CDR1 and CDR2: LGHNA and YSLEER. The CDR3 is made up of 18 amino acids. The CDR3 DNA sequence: TGCGCCAGCAGCCCTACCCGGCAGCGGGGGGGGACAACCGGGGAGCTGTTTTTT. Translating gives CASSPTRQRGGTTGELFF.

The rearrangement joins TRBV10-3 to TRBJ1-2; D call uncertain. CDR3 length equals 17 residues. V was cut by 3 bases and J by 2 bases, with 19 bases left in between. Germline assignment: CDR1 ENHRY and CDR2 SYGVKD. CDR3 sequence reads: CAISDSTLSGRNYGYTF. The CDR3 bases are TGTGCCATCAGTGACTCAACCCTCAGCGGGAGGAACTATGGCTACACCTTC.

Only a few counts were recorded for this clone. CDR3 DNA sequence: TGTGCCATCAGTTCTCAGGGTTGGGACACTGAAGCTTTCTTT. Translated: CAISSQGWDTEAFF. The rearrangement links TRBV10-3 to TRBJ1-1; a weak D match, TRBD1 (5 bases). Germline CDR1 reads ENHRY; CDR2 reads SYGVKD. The CDR3 has 14 amino acids. Deletions cut 5 bases from V and 3 bases from J, with 13 bases between.

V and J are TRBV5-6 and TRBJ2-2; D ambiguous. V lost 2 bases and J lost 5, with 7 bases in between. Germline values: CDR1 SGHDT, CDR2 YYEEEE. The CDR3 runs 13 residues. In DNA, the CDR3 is TGTGCCAGCAGCTTAGTAGAAACCGGGGAGCTGTTTTTT. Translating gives CASSLVETGELFF. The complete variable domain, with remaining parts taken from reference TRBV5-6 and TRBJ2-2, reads DAGVTQSPTHLIKTRGQQVTLRCSPKSGHDTVSWYQQALGQGPQFIFQYYEEEERQRGNFPDRFSGHQFPNYSSELNVNALLLGDSALYLCASSLVETGELFFGEGSRLTVL.

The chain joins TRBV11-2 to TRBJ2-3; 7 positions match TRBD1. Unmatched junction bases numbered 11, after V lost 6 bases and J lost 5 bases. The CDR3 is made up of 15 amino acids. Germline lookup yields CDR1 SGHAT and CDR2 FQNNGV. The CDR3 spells CASRIPDREGDTQYF. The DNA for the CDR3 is TGTGCCAGCAGGATCCCCGACAGGGAAGGAGATACGCAGTATTTT. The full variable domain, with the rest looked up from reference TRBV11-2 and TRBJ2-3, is EAGVAQSPRYKIIEKRQSVAFWCNPISGHATLYWYQQILGQGPKLLIQFQNNGVVDDSQLPKDRFSAERLKGVDSTLKIQPAKLEDSAVYLCASRIPDREGDTQYFGPGTRLTVL.

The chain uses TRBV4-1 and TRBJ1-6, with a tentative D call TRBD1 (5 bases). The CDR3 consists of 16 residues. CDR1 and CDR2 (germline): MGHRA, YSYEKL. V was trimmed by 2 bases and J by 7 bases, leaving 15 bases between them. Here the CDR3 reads CASSQPRTDINSPLHF. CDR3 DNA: TGCGCCAGCAGCCAACCGAGGACGGACATAAATTCACCCCTCCACTTT.

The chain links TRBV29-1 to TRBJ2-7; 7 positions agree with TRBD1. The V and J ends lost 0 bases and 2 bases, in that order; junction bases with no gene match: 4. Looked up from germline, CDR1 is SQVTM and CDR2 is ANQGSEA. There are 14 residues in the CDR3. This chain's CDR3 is CSVEEEGAAYEQYF. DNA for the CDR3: TGCAGCGTTGAAGAAGAGGGGGCCGCCTACGAGCAGTACTTC.

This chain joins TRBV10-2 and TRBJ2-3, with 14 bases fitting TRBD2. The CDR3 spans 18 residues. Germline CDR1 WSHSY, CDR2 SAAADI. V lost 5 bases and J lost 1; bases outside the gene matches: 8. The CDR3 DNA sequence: TGCGCCAGCAGTTCCGGGACTAGCGGGGGAGGGCGCACAGATACGCAGTATTTT. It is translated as CASSSGTSGGGRTDTQYF.

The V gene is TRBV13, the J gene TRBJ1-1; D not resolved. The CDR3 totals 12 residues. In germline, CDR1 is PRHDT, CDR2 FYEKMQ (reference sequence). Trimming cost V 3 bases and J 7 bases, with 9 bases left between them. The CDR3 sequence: CASSFGSSEAFF. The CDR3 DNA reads TGTGCCAGCAGCTTCGGGAGTAGTGAAGCTTTCTTT.